These T cell receptor beta chains were read from a single sample in a study of cytomegalovirus exposure and HLA in healthy donors. TCRdb's copy holds only in-frame clones and misses some; the assay was immunoSEQ multiplex PCR. There are around 220,000 clones in the sample; around 83% occur only once, and 1.4% lies in the top ten. Sequenced sample: PBMCs. The receptors were gathered from a girl aged 5 to 17 in good health and CMV-seronegative. Both conserved end residues are part of each CDR3. A D gene is named only where the DNA matches it firmly. Size values are once, few and many counts, or a class for expanded clones, and some rows have none.

abundance	v_gene	d_gene	j_gene	CDR3aa	CDR3nt
-	TRBV18	TRBD1	TRBJ2-3	CASSPRGQTKNTQYF	TGTGCCAGCTCACCAAGGGGACAGACTAAGAATACGCAGTATTTT
-	TRBV5-6	-	TRBJ1-2	CASSLGLGTVTNYGYTF	TGTGCCAGCAGCTTGGGGCTCGGAACAGTGACTAACTATGGCTACACCTTC
-	TRBV5-5	-	TRBJ1-2	CASSHGRDHYGYTF	TGTGCCAGCAGCCACGGACGGGATCACTATGGCTACACCTTC
once	TRBV6-1	TRBD1	TRBJ2-2	CASIQGASFGELFF	TGTGCCAGCATTCAGGGGGCGTCGTTCGGGGAGCTGTTTTTT
-	TRBV6-5	TRBD1	TRBJ1-5	CASNPGQGNQPQHF	TGTGCCAGCAACCCGGGACAGGGGAATCAGCCCCAGCATTTT
-	TRBV16	TRBD1	TRBJ1-2	CASSYLPGQGNYGYTF	TGTGCCAGCAGCTATCTCCCGGGACAGGGGAACTATGGCTACACCTTC
few	TRBV28	-	TRBJ2-7	CASTLGRGVSYEQYF	TGTGCCAGCACCCTAGGACGGGGAGTTTCCTACGAGCAGTACTTC
few	TRBV19	TRBD2	TRBJ2-7	CASSDTSGYEQYF	TGTGCCAGTAGTGACACTAGCGGCTACGAGCAGTACTTC
-	TRBV5-1	-	TRBJ2-7	CASSFRDSYEQYF	TGCGCCAGCAGCTTCAGGGACTCCTACGAGCAGTACTTC
-	TRBV2	TRBD2	TRBJ2-1	CASSEAVVPGLAGGNGNEQFF	TGTGCCAGCAGTGAAGCGGTGGTACCGGGACTAGCGGGAGGGAACGGCAATGAGCAGTTCTTC
-	TRBV25-1	-	TRBJ2-4	CASRGAKNIQYF	TGTGCCAGCCGGGGAGCCAAAAACATTCAGTACTTC